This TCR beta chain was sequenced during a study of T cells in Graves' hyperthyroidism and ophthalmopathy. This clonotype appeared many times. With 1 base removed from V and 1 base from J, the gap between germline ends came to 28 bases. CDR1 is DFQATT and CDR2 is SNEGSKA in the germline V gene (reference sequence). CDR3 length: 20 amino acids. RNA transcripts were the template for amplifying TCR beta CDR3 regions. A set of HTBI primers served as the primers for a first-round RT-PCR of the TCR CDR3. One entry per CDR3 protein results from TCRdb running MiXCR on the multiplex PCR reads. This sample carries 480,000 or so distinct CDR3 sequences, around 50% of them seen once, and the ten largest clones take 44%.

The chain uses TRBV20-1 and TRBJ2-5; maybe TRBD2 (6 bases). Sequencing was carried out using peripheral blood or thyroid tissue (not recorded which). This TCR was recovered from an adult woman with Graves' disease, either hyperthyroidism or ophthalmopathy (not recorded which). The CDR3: CSARGLRTGEVKVRQETQYF. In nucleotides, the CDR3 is TGCAGTGCTAGAGGGTTACGGACGGGAGAGGTCAAAGTACGCCAAGAGACCCAGTACTTC.